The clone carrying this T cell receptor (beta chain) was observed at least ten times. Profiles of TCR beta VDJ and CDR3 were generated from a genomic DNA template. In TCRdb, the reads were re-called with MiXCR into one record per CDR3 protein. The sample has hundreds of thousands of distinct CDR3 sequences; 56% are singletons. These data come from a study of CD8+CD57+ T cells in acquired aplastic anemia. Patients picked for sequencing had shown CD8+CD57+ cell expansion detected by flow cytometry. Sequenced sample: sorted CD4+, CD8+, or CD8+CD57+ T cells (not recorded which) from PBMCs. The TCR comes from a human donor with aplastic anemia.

The chain's CDR3 is CASSQDGRRSGELFF. Written as DNA, the CDR3 is TGTGCCAGCAGCCAAGACGGCAGGCGGTCCGGGGAGCTGTTTTTT. The rearrangement links TRBV14 to TRBJ2-2; no clear D. The CDR3 loop spans 15 amino acids. CDR1 and CDR2 (germline): SGHDN, FVKESK. Between the trimmed V and J ends, which lost 0 bases and 6 bases, there was a span of 11 bases.